This TCR beta chain emerged from a study of shared clonotypes between healthy human individuals. Study-level points and caveats: Sharing across four donors was highest in naive CD4 (roughly 5%) and lowest in memory CD8 (roughly 0.4%).

This clone was detected only once. The antigen is undetermined. The V and J ends lost 4 bases and 0 bases respectively, with 7 bases between them. CDR3 length equals 14 residues. Germline values: CDR1 MNHNY, CDR2 SVGAGI (reference sequence). It was into CD45RA+ naive and CD45RA-negative memory subsets that the CD4+ cells were split. Measured with immunoSEQ multiplex PCR; TCRdb has only the in-frame clones, and not every one. The table has 1.6 million or so clones, more than 95% seen once; the top ten hold about 1%. V gene TRBV6-6 combines with J gene TRBJ1-5, with no clear D. The specimen sequenced was naive CD4+ T cells sorted from blood. Subset meaning: CD45RA+ positively selected. This clonotype was sampled from a man aged 25 to 40 in good health. Written as DNA, the CDR3 is TGTGCCAGCAGTTTAAGAGGTAGCAATCAGCCCCAGCATTTT. Protein sequence: CASSLRGSNQPQHF.